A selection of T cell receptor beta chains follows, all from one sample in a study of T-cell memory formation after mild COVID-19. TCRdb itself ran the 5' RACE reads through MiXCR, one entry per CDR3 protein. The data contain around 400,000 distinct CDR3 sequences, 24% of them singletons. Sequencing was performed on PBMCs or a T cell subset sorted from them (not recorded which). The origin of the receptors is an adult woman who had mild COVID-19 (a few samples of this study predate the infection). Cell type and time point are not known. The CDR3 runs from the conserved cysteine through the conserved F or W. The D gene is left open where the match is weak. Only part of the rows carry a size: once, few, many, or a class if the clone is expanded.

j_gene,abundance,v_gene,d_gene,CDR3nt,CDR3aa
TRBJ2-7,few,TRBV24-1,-,TGTGCCACCAGTCCCTCAGGGGGGGGCTACGAGCAGTACTTC,CATSPSGGGYEQYF
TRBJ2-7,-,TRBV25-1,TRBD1,TGTGCCATCGCGGACAGGGCCACGGGCGAGCAGTACTTC,CAIADRATGEQYF
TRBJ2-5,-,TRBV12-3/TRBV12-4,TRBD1,TGTGCCAGCAACTACAGGGGTGAGGAGACCCAGTACTTC,CASNYRGEETQYF
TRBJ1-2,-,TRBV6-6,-,TGTGCCAGCAGTTACGAAGGGACAAGGAGGGATGGCTACACCTTC,CASSYEGTRRDGYTF
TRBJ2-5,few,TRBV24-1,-,TGTGCCACCAGTGATTCGCCTTCGAGGAGCCCACAAGAGACCCAGTACTTC,CATSDSPSRSPQETQYF
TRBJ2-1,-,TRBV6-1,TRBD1,TGTGCCAGCAAGCCAACGGACAGGGGAAACAATGAGCAGTTCTTC,CASKPTDRGNNEQFF
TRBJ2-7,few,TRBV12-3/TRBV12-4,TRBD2,TGTGCCAGCAGTTTAGTTCTAGCGGGAGGCCACGAGCAGTACTTC,CASSLVLAGGHEQYF
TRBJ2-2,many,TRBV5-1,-,TGCGCCAGCAGCTCGCCCGGAAACACCGGGGAGCTGTTTTTT,CASSSPGNTGELFF
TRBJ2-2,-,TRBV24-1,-,TGTGCCACCAGTGAGATGACCGGGGAGCTGTTTTTT,CATSEMTGELFF
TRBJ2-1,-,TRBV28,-,TGTGCCAGCAATAATACTTGGCGGCGGAAGCAGTTCTTC,CASNNTWRRKQFF
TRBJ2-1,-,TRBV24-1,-,TGTGCCACCAGTGATTTGGAGGATAGCAATGAGCAGTTCTTC,CATSDLEDSNEQFF
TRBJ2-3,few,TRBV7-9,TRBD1,TGTGCCAGCAGCTTTTCGACAGGGGAGACAGATACGCAGTATTTT,CASSFSTGETDTQYF
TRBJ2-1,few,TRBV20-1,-,TGCAGTGCCGCAACTAGCCCGAGCTCCTACAATGAGCAGTTCTTC,CSAATSPSSYNEQFF
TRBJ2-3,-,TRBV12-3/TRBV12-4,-,TGTGCCAGCAGTAATCCCCCAGTGCCTACGCAGTATTTT,CASSNPPVPTQYF
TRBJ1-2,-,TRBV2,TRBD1,TGTGCCAGCAGTGAAGGACAGGGCTATGGCTACACCTTC,CASSEGQGYGYTF
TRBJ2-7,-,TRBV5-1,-,TGCGCCAGCAGCCTGGACCTAGGCGAGCAGTACTTC,CASSLDLGEQYF
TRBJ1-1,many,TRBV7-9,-,TGTGCCAGCAGCGCAATCAAGAACACTGAAGCTTTCTTT,CASSAIKNTEAFF
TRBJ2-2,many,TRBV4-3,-,TGCGCCAGCAGCCGGGCCGGGGAGCTGTTTTTT,CASSRAGELFF
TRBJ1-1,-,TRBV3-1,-,TGTGCCAGCAGCCAAGATCTAAGGCTTCCCAACAACCAAGGGGCTTTCTTT,CASSQDLRLPNNQGAFF
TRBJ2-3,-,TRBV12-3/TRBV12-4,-,TGTGCCAGCAGTTTCGGTACTTCGCACCAGGATACGCAGTATTTT,CASSFGTSHQDTQYF
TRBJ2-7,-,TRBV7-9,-,TGTGCCAGCAGCTTAGGGTCAGGGAAAAGGAGCGACGAGCGGTACTTC,CASSLGSGKRSDERYF
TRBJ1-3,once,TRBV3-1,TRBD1,TGTGCCAGCAGCCCTTGGGACAGACGGTCTGGAAACACCATATATTTT,CASSPWDRRSGNTIYF
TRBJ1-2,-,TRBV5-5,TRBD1,TGTGCCAGCAGCGGGGTATCCTGGACAGGGGATAACTATGGCTACACCTTC,CASSGVSWTGDNYGYTF
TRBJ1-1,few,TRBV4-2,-,TGTGCCAGCAGCCAGACAGGTACGAACACTGAAGCTTTCTTT,CASSQTGTNTEAFF
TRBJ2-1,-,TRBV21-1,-,TGTGCCAGCAGACCAAAGGAGGGAGGGAATGAGCAGTTCTTC,CASRPKEGGNEQFF
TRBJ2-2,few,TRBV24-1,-,TGTGCCACCAGTTTTGCAGGGAGGACCGGGGAGCTGTTTTTT,CATSFAGRTGELFF
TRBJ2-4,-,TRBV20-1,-,TGCAGTGCTTCGGACGGGGCCAAAAACATTCAGTACTTC,CSASDGAKNIQYF
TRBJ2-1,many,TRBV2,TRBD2,TGTGCCAGCAGTGAGGAAGCGGGAGGGCGAAGTGAGCAGTTCTTC,CASSEEAGGRSEQFF
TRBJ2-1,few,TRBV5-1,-,TGCGCCAGCAGCTTGGAGGCAAATGAGCAGTTCTTC,CASSLEANEQFF